The 9 T cell receptor beta chains below come from one sample, sequenced in a study of T cell repertoires in cytomegalovirus infection. TCRdb fed the reads into MiXCR, producing one record per CDR3 protein. Of about 160,000 distinct CDR3 sequences in the sample, 17% were seen once. The sample consisted of CD8+ T cells from PBMCs. These receptors came from a human donor in good health (CMV status not recorded). Some clones in this sample may be carry-over from other donors' samples.

The chain carries TRBV27 and TRBJ2-4, with 10 positions matching TRBD2. The CDR3 is 18 residues long. The V gene end was trimmed by 2 bases and the J gene end by 3 bases; junction bases not matched to a gene: 10. Germline V gives CDR1 MNHEY, CDR2 SMNVEV (reference sequence). The CDR3 bases are TGTGCCAGCAGTTTACGGGTCCCTAGCGGGAGTGACAAAAACATTCAGTACTTC. Its translation: CASSLRVPSGSDKNIQYF.

The chain is built from TRBV6-2 or TRBV6-3 and TRBJ2-7, with D perhaps given as TRBD1 or TRBD2 (5 bases each). This CDR3 is 14 amino acids long. Germline V gives CDR1 MNHEY, CDR2 SVGEGT. V dropped 2 bases and J dropped 3 bases, with 11 bases sitting between them. DNA for the CDR3: TGTGCCAGCAGTTACGAGGGGACCAACTACGAGCAGTACTTC. Translated, it gives CASSYEGTNYEQYF.

Only one count was recorded for this clonotype. V is TRBV10-3 and J is TRBJ2-7; D uncertain. The CDR3 contains 13 residues. The V gene's germline CDR1 is ENHRY and CDR2 SYGVKD. Trimming pared 3 bases from V and 3 bases from J, leaving 9 bases between. The CDR3: CAISEVPGYEQYF. The DNA of the CDR3 is TGTGCCATCAGTGAAGTGCCCGGCTACGAGCAGTACTTC.

This clonotype was recorded a few times. The rearrangement links TRBV28 to TRBJ2-7; D unresolved. V dropped 6 bases and J dropped 6 bases, with 18 bases sitting between them. CDR1 and CDR2 from the germline V gene are MDHEN and SYDVKM. CDR3 length equals 14 residues. The chain's CDR3 is CASSTIRMKSEQYF. For the CDR3, the DNA is TGTGCCAGCAGCACAATAAGGATGAAGAGCGAGCAGTACTTC.

The chain combines TRBV28 with TRBJ2-5, with 9 bases matching TRBD2. The trim removed 5 bases at V and 3 bases at J, leaving 10 bases unmatched. Germline-derived CDR1 and CDR2 are MDHEN and SYDVKM. This CDR3 has 16 amino acids. This chain's CDR3 is CASSQGSGRSEETQYF. Here the CDR3 DNA reads TGTGCCAGCAGTCAGGGGAGCGGGAGGTCTGAAGAGACCCAGTACTTC.

CDR3 sequence reads: CASSPPLDEQFF. The CDR3 coding sequence is TGTGCCAGCAGCCCCCCCCTCGATGAGCAGTTCTTC. The chain has TRBV7-9 and TRBJ2-1; D unresolved. The CDR3 contains 12 residues. V was trimmed by 5 bases and J by 8 bases, leaving 10 bases between them. Per germline, CDR1 SEHNR and CDR2 FQNEAQ (reference sequence).

This clonotype was found a few times. This chain links TRBV7-8 with TRBJ1-1, with a weak D call TRBD1 (6 bases). Germline V gene lookup returns CDR1 SGHVS and CDR2 FQNEAQ. The CDR3 sequence is 11 residues long. The V gene lost 3 bases and the J gene lost 8 bases, with 7 bases spanning the gap. The CDR3 coding sequence is TGTGCCAGCAGCTTCGACAGGGAAGCTTTCTTT. Translation: CASSFDREAFF.

This chain connects TRBV6-6 to TRBJ2-3, with D perhaps being TRBD1 or TRBD2 (5 bases each). CDR3 length: 15 amino acids. Looked up from germline, CDR1 is MNHNY and CDR2 is SVGAGI (reference sequence). Trimming shortened V by 3 bases and J by 0 bases, and 10 bases separated the two germline ends. CDR3 protein: CASSYVWGSTDTQYF. The CDR3 DNA reads as TGTGCCAGCAGTTATGTTTGGGGGAGCACAGATACGCAGTATTTT.

The chain uses TRBV7-8 and TRBJ1-2; D might be TRBD1 (6 bases). The CDR3 runs to 15 residues. V lost 5 bases to trimming and J lost 1 base, with 14 bases between them. From germline, CDR1 is SGHVS and CDR2 FQNEAQ. The CDR3 DNA reads as TGTGCCAGCAGCCTGACAGGCCTATATAACTATGGCTACACCTTC. It encodes CASSLTGLYNYGYTF.